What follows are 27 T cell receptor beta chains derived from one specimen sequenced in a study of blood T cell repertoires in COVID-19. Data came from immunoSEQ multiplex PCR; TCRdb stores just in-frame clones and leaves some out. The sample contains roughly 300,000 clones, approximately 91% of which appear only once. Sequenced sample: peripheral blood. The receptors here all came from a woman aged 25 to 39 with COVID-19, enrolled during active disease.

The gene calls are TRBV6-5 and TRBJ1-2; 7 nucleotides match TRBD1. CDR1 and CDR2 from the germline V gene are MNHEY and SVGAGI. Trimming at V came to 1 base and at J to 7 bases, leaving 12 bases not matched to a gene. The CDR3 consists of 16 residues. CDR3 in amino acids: CASSYYQYGSGGGYTF. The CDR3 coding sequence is TGTGCCAGCAGTTACTATCAATATGGATCAGGGGGTGGCTACACCTTC.

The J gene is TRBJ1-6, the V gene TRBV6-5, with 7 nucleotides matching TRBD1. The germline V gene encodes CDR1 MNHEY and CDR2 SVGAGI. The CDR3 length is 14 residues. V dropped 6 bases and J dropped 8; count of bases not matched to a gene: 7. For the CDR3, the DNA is TGTGCCAGCAGCGAGACAGGGCGGTATTCACCCCTCCACTTT. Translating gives CASSETGRYSPLHF.

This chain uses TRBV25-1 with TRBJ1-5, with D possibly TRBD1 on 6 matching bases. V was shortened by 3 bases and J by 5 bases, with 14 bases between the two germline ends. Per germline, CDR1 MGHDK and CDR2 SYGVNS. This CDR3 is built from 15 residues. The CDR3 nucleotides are TGTGCCAGCAGTGACGGAGGGGGGGGTTATCAGCCCCAGCATTTT. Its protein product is CASSDGGGGYQPQHF.

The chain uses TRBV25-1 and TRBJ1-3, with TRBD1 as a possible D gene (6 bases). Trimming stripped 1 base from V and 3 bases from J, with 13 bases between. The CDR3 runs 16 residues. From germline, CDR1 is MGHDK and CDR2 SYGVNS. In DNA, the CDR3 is TGTGCCAGCAGTGAATCGGGGACACGGATTGGAAACACCATATATTTT. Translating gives CASSESGTRIGNTIYF.

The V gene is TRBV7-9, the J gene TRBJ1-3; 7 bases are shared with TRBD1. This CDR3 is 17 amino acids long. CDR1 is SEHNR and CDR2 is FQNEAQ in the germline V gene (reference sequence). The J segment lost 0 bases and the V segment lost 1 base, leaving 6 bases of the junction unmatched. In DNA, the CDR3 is TGTGCCAGCAGCTTAGTCTTCTGGGACAGCTCTGGAAACACCATATATTTT. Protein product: CASSLVFWDSSGNTIYF.

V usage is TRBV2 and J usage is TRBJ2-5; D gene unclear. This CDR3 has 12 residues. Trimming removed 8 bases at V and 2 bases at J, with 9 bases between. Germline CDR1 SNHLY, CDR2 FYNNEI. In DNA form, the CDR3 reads TGTGCCAGCTTAGCTGCACAAGAGACCCAGTACTTC. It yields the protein CASLAAQETQYF.

For the CDR3, the DNA is TGTGCCAGCAGTGAAGGATCGGCGGCTCTAATGAACACTGAAGCTTTCTTT. This encodes CASSEGSAALMNTEAFF. The V gene is TRBV2, the J gene TRBJ1-1, with D hard to call. The germline CDR1 and CDR2 sequences are SNHLY and FYNNEI. CDR3 length: 17 amino acids. V was trimmed by 1 base and J by 0 bases, leaving 15 bases between them.

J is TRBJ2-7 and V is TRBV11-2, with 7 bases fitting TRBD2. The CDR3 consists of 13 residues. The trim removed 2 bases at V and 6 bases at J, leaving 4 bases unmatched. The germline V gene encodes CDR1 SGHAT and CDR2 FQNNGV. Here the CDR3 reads CASSLSWEGEQYF. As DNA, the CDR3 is TGTGCCAGCAGCTTATCTTGGGAGGGCGAGCAGTACTTC.

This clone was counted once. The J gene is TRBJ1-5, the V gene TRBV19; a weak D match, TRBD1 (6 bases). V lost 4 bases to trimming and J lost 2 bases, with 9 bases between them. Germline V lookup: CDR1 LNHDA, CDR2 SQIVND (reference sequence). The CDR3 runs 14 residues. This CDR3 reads CASSSRGGNQPQHF. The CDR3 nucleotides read TGTGCCAGTAGTAGCAGGGGAGGCAATCAGCCCCAGCATTTT.

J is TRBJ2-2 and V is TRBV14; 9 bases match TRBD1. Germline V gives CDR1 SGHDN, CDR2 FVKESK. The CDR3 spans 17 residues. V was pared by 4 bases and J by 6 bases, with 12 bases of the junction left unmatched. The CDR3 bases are TGTGCCAGCAGCCTCCATCCGGGACAGGGTCTCCCCGGGGAGCTGTTTTTT. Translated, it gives CASSLHPGQGLPGELFF.

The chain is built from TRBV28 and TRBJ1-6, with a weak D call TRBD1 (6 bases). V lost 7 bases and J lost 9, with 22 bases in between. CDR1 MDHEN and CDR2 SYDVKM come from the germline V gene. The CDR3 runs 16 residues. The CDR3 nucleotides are TGTGCCAGCAACCTCTCCACCCAGGGGACGGGTTCACCCCTCCACTTT. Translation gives CASNLSTQGTGSPLHF. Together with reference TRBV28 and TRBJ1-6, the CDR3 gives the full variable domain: DVKVTQSSRYLVKRTGEKVFLECVQDMDHENMFWYRQDPGLGLRLIYFSYDVKMKEKGDIPEGYSVSREKKERFSLILESASTNQTSMYLCASNLSTQGTGSPLHFGNGTRLTVT.

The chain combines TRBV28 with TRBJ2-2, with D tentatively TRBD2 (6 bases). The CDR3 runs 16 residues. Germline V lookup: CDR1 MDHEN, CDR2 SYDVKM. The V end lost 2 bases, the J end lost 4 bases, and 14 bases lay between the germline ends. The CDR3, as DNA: TGTGCCAGCAGTTTACTCCGGGCGCGGGGCACCGGGGAGCTGTTTTTT. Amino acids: CASSLLRARGTGELFF. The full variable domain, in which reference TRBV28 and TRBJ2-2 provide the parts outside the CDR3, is DVKVTQSSRYLVKRTGEKVFLECVQDMDHENMFWYRQDPGLGLRLIYFSYDVKMKEKGDIPEGYSVSREKKERFSLILESASTNQTSMYLCASSLLRARGTGELFFGEGSRLTVL.

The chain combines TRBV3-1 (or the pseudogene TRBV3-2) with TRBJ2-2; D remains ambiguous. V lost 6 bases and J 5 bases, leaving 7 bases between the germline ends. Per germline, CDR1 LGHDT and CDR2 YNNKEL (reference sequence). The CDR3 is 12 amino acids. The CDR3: CASSFGTGELFF. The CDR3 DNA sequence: TGTGCCAGCAGTTTCGGTACCGGGGAGCTGTTTTTT.

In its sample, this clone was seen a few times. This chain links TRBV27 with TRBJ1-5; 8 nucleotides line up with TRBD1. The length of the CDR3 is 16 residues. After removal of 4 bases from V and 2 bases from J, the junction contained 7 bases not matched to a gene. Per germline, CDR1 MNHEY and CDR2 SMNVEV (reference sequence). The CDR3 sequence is CASSSQGAGGNQPQHF. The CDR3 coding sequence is TGTGCCAGCAGTTCCCAGGGGGCTGGGGGCAATCAGCCCCAGCATTTT.

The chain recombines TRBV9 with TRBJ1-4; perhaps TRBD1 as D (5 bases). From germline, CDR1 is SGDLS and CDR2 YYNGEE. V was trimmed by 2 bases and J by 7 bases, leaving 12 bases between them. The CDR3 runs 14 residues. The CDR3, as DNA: TGTGCCAGCAGCGTCTCCAGGGATGGTGAAAAACTGTTTTTT. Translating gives CASSVSRDGEKLFF.

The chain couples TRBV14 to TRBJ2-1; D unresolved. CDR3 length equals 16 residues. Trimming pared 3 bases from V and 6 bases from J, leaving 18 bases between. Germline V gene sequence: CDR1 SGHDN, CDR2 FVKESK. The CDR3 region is CASSHYPGGSSNEQFF. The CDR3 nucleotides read TGTGCCAGCAGCCACTACCCTGGCGGTAGCAGCAATGAGCAGTTCTTC.

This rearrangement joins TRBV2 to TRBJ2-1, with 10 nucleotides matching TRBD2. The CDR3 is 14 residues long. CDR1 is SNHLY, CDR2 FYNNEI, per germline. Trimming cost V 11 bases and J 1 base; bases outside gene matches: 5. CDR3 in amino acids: CAGGLADSYNEQFF. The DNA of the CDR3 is TGTGCCGGCGGACTAGCGGATTCCTACAATGAGCAGTTCTTC.

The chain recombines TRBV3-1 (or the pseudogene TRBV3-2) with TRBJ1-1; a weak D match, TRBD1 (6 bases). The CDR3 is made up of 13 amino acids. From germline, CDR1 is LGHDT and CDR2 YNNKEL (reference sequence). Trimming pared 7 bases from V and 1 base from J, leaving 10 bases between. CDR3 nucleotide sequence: TGTGCCAGCAACGACAGGCAGAACACTGAAGCTTTCTTT. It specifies CASNDRQNTEAFF.

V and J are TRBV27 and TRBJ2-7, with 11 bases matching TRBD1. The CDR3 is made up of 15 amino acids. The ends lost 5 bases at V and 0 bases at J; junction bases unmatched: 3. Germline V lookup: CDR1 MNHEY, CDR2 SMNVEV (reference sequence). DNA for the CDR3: TGTGCCAGCAGTCGAGGGACAGGGGGCTCCTACGAGCAGTACTTC. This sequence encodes CASSRGTGGSYEQYF.

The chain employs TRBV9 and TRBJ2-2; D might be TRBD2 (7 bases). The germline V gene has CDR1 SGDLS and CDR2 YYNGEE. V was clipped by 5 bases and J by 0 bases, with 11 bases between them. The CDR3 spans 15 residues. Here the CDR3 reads CASRAGHTNTGELFF. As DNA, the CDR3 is TGTGCCAGCAGAGCGGGACACACGAACACCGGGGAGCTGTTTTTT.

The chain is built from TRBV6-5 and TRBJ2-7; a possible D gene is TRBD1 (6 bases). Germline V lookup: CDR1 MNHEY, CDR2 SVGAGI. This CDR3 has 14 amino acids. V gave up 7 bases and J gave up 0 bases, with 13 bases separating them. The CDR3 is CASTLDRYSYEQYF. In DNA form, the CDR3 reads TGTGCCAGCACCCTGGACAGATACTCCTACGAGCAGTACTTC.

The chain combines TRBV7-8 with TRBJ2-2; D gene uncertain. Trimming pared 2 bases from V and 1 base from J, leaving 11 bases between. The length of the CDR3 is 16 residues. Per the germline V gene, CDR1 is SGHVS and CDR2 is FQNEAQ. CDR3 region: CASSLSPGENTGELFF. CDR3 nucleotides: TGTGCCAGCAGCTTATCACCCGGAGAGAACACCGGGGAGCTGTTTTTT.

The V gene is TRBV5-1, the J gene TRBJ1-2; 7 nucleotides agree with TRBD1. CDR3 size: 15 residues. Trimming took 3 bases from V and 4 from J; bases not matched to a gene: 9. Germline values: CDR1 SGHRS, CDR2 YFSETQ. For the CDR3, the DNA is TGCGCCAGCAGCTGGACCTCGGGGGACAGCTATGGCTACACCTTC. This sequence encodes CASSWTSGDSYGYTF.

The CDR3 loop is CATRELSNQPQHF. The CDR3 DNA follows: TGTGCCACCCGGGAGTTGAGCAATCAGCCCCAGCATTTT. V is TRBV24-1 and J is TRBJ1-5; D is unresolved. The CDR3 runs to 13 residues. The germline V gene encodes CDR1 KGHDR and CDR2 SFDVKD. V was pared by 9 bases and J by 1 base, with 9 bases between.

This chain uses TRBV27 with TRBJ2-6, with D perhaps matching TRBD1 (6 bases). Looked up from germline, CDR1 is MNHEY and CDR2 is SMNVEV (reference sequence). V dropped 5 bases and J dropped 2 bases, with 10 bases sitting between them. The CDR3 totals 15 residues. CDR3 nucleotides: TGTGCCAGCAGTATCTACAGGGCTGGGGCCAACGTCCTGACTTTC. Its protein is CASSIYRAGANVLTF.

The CDR3 is CASRALAGGTDTQYF. CDR3 in DNA: TGTGCCAGCAGAGCCCTAGCGGGAGGTACAGATACGCAGTATTTT. The rearrangement links TRBV2 to TRBJ2-3; TRBD2 aligns across 11 bases. With 6 bases clipped from V and 3 bases from J, the junction kept 5 bases outside the gene matches. This CDR3 comprises 15 residues. Germline-derived CDR1 and CDR2 are SNHLY and FYNNEI.

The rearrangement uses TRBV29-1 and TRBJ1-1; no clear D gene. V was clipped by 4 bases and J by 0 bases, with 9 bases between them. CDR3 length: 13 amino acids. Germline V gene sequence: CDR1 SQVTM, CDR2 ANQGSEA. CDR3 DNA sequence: TGCAGCGTTGTCGGGGTCCTGAACACTGAAGCTTTCTTT. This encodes CSVVGVLNTEAFF.